This T cell receptor beta chain was documented in a study of blood T cell repertoires in COVID-19. Study in general: Acute-phase and convalescent COVID-19 samples originated in the United States, Italy and Spain. Sources were T cells, B-cell-depleted T cells, or PBMCs; the material itself was cDNA or gDNA.

Study processing details: Reference gene primer amplification in the assay estimated nucleated cell counts. The method was immunoSEQ multiplex PCR; TCRdb's version includes in-frame clones alone and lacks a portion of them. The DNA was the basis for D and trimming; V, J and clone size are from that table. Altogether around 99,000 clones are present, just over 90% being singletons, with the ten largest covering around 5.1%. There are 17 residues in the CDR3. Trimming cost V 4 bases and J 4 bases, with 22 bases left between them. The germline CDR1 and CDR2 sequences are MNHEY and SMNVEV (reference sequence).

Sequenced sample: peripheral blood. The chain recombines TRBV27 with TRBJ1-2; TRBD1 is a possible D gene (6 bases). This receptor was identified in a middle-aged man with acute or convalescent COVID-19. The CDR3 sequence: CASSSFSTGLLGYGYTF. The CDR3 coding sequence is TGTGCCAGCAGTTCATTCTCGACAGGATTATTGGGCTATGGCTACACCTTC.